The 16 T cell receptor beta chains listed next were all sequenced from one sample in a study of blood T cell repertoires in COVID-19. The method was immunoSEQ multiplex PCR; TCRdb's version includes in-frame clones alone and lacks a portion of them. The sample shows under 150,000 clones, approximately 84% of them seen only once. The sequencing input was peripheral blood. These receptors originate from a woman aged 60 to 75 with acute or convalescent COVID-19.

This chain joins TRBV30 and TRBJ2-1; TRBD2 aligns across 11 bases. V was pared by 3 bases and J by 10 bases, with 8 bases of the junction left unmatched. Germline V lookup: CDR1 GTSNPN, CDR2 SVGIG (reference sequence). The CDR3 totals 14 residues. CDR3 sequence reads: CAWRELAGVAEQFF. CDR3 nucleotides: TGTGCCTGGAGAGAACTAGCGGGAGTCGCGGAGCAGTTCTTC. The full variable domain, in which reference TRBV30 and TRBJ2-1 provide the parts outside the CDR3, is SQTIHQWPATLVQPVGSPLSLECTVEGTSNPNLYWYRQAAGRGLQLLFYSVGIGQISSEVPQNLSASRPQDRQFILSSKKLLLSDSGFYLCAWRELAGVAEQFFGPGTRLTVL.

The J gene is TRBJ1-1, the V gene TRBV6-5; D gene uncertain. The CDR3 has 16 amino acids. V was clipped by 2 bases and J by 1 base, with 14 bases between them. Germline-derived CDR1 and CDR2 are MNHEY and SVGAGI. The CDR3: CASSYDDKIRNTEAFF. CDR3 bases: TGTGCCAGCAGTTACGACGACAAAATTCGGAACACTGAAGCTTTCTTT.

This clone was detected once. The chain uses TRBV11-3 and TRBJ2-1; D may be TRBD2 (5 bases). The CDR3 runs 11 residues. V lost 6 bases to trimming and J lost 9 bases, with 9 bases between them. Looked up from germline, CDR1 is SGHNT and CDR2 is YENEEA. The CDR3 loop reads CASRLEGEQFF. CDR3 sequence (DNA): TGTGCCAGCAGACTAGAAGGTGAGCAGTTCTTC.

The gene calls are TRBV20-1 and TRBJ2-1, with 9 bases matching TRBD1. V trimming: 3 bases; J trimming: 9 bases; junction bases outside the gene matches: 12. This CDR3 is built from 15 residues. Germline CDR1 reads DFQATT; CDR2 reads SNEGSKA (reference sequence). CDR3 region: CSASPPRQGVGEQFF. In DNA, the CDR3 is TGCAGTGCTAGTCCGCCGCGACAGGGGGTGGGTGAGCAGTTCTTC.

V usage is TRBV7-9 and J usage is TRBJ2-3; TRBD2 is a possible D gene (5 bases). Trimming took off 5 bases at V and 4 bases at J, with 16 bases between the two ends. The germline gives CDR1 SEHNR, CDR2 FQNEAQ (reference sequence). The CDR3 extends over 15 amino acids. The CDR3 loop is CASSRLWEFPDTQYF. The CDR3 DNA sequence: TGTGCCAGCAGCCGACTATGGGAGTTTCCAGATACGCAGTATTTT.

The chain couples TRBV7-9 to TRBJ1-5; 9 bases match TRBD1. The ends lost 3 bases at V and 4 bases at J; junction bases unmatched: 4. This CDR3 contains 15 residues. CDR1 SEHNR and CDR2 FQNEAQ come from the germline V gene (reference sequence). The DNA of the CDR3 is TGTGCCAGCAGCTTGGGACAGGGTGATAATCAGCCCCAGCATTTT. Translated, it gives CASSLGQGDNQPQHF.

V gene TRBV6-1 combines with J gene TRBJ2-7; 8 bases align to TRBD1. From germline, CDR1 is MNHNS and CDR2 SASEGT. The CDR3 totals 14 residues. The V and J ends lost 3 bases and 5 bases, in that order; junction bases with no gene match: 6. CDR3 loop: CASSDAGQGDEQYF. The CDR3 DNA sequence: TGTGCCAGCAGTGACGCCGGACAGGGCGACGAGCAGTACTTC.

The J gene is TRBJ1-2, the V gene TRBV7-9; D is perhaps TRBD1 (6 bases). The V gene lost 7 bases and the J gene lost 4 bases, with 10 bases spanning the gap. The CDR3 runs to 12 residues. Per germline, CDR1 SEHNR and CDR2 FQNEAQ (reference sequence). As DNA, the CDR3 is TGTGCCAGCAACCAGGGGAGCTATGGCTACACCTTC. This encodes CASNQGSYGYTF.

V usage is TRBV3-1 (or the pseudogene TRBV3-2) and J usage is TRBJ2-3, with D unresolved. V was trimmed by 1 base and J by 0 bases, leaving 5 bases between them. Germline V gene data show CDR1 as LGHDT and CDR2 as YNNKEL (reference sequence). This CDR3 is built from 14 residues. The DNA for the CDR3 is TGTGCCAGCAGCCAAGTTAGCAGCACAGATACGCAGTATTTT. This encodes CASSQVSSTDTQYF.

V is TRBV11-3 and J is TRBJ2-5; 10 positions match TRBD2. This CDR3 has 17 residues. V gave up 5 bases and J gave up 5 bases; unmatched junction bases: 14. Germline CDR1 reads SGHNT; CDR2 reads YENEEA. CDR3 region: CASSPRRIAGGSETQYF. In DNA, the CDR3 is TGTGCCAGCAGCCCCCGGAGGATAGCGGGAGGATCCGAGACCCAGTACTTC.

The chain is built from TRBV12-5 and TRBJ1-1, with a tentative D call TRBD1 (5 bases). CDR3 length equals 13 residues. V lost 9 bases and J lost 3, with 14 bases in between. Germline loops: CDR1 LGHNT, CDR2 FRNRAP. CDR3 coding DNA: TGTGCTAGCGCCAGGGACTCATACACTGAAGCTTTCTTT. Its protein product is CASARDSYTEAFF.

The chain couples TRBV5-1 to TRBJ2-7; 15 nucleotides align to TRBD2. The CDR3 length is 19 residues. Germline V gene data show CDR1 as SGHRS and CDR2 as YFSETQ. After removal of 3 bases from V and 5 bases from J, the junction contained 15 bases not matched to a gene. CDR3 loop: CASSSTSGLAGGFRHEQYF. CDR3 sequence (DNA): TGCGCCAGCAGCTCAACATCGGGACTAGCGGGAGGATTTAGGCACGAGCAGTACTTC.

The CDR3 DNA reads as TGTGCCAGCAGCGGGGGACTAGCGGGAGGATCTTACGAGCAGTACTTC. Amino acid sequence: CASSGGLAGGSYEQYF. This chain links TRBV7-9 with TRBJ2-7; 15 bases match TRBD2. The germline CDR1 and CDR2 sequences are SEHNR and FQNEAQ (reference sequence). The CDR3 sequence is 16 residues long. Trimming at V came to 5 bases and at J to 4 bases, leaving 6 bases not matched to a gene.

The J gene is TRBJ1-5, the V gene TRBV28, with D maybe TRBD1 (6 bases). This CDR3 region has 14 residues. Trimming took off 3 bases at V and 11 bases at J, with 17 bases between the two ends. Germline V gene lookup returns CDR1 MDHEN and CDR2 SYDVKM. The CDR3 region has the DNA TGTGCCAGCAGTTTTCAGGCGTTAGGGGGGGCCCAGCATTTT. Protein: CASSFQALGGAQHF. Filled out from reference TRBV28 and TRBJ1-5, the complete variable domain reads DVKVTQSSRYLVKRTGEKVFLECVQDMDHENMFWYRQDPGLGLRLIYFSYDVKMKEKGDIPEGYSVSREKKERFSLILESASTNQTSMYLCASSFQALGGAQHFGDGTRLSIL.

This clone was detected only once. The chain combines TRBV6-4 with TRBJ1-2; D not resolved. The ends were cut back, 3 bases at V and 13 bases at J, with 9 bases in the middle. The length of the CDR3 is 10 residues. Germline CDR1 and CDR2: MRHNA and SNTAGT. The CDR3 loop is CASSEHTITF. Here the CDR3 DNA reads TGTGCCAGCAGTGAGCATACAATCACCTTC.

In this sample, this clone turned up a few times. The chain employs TRBV28 and TRBJ1-2; weak D call: TRBD1 (6 bases). V lost 5 bases and J 2 bases, leaving 15 bases between the germline ends. Germline V lookup: CDR1 MDHEN, CDR2 SYDVKM. The CDR3 has 15 amino acids. The chain's CDR3 is CASSQPGTRNYGYTF. The DNA for the CDR3 is TGTGCCAGCAGTCAACCTGGGACAAGGAACTATGGCTACACCTTC.